Below, 10 T cell receptor beta chains from the same sample are listed, as sequenced in a study of cytomegalovirus exposure and HLA in healthy donors. Primers included in the PCR were 60 Vbeta and 13 Jbeta primers. Clones were read by immunoSEQ multiplex PCR, and TCRdb kept only the in-frame ones, dropping some. The sample contains 120,000 or so clones, 10% of which appear only once. Source material: PBMCs. Receptors were obtained from a woman between 18 and 30 years old in good health and CMV-seropositive.

This clone turned up a few times. The rearrangement links TRBV5-1 to TRBJ2-3; the match to TRBD1 covers 11 bases. This CDR3 has 15 amino acids. The V segment lost 4 bases and the J segment 3 bases; nucleotides outside the gene matches: 4. Germline V gene data show CDR1 as SGHRS and CDR2 as YFSETQ. The CDR3 sequence: CASSIGQGATDTQYF. The CDR3 nucleotides read TGCGCCAGCAGCATCGGACAGGGGGCAACAGATACGCAGTATTTT.

This clone has more than one count but fewer than ten. V and J are TRBV7-6 and TRBJ2-7; TRBD1 is a possible D gene (6 bases). Deletions cut 4 bases from V and 4 bases from J, with 8 bases between. CDR3 length equals 12 residues. Germline V gives CDR1 SGHVS, CDR2 FNYEAQ. CDR3 nucleotides: TGTGCCAGCAGCTCCCAGGGGTACGAGCAGTACTTC. Protein sequence: CASSSQGYEQYF.

In DNA form, the CDR3 reads TGTGCCAGTAGTATGGCCGATACCTACGAGCAGTACTTC. Translating it yields CASSMADTYEQYF. The chain uses TRBV19 and TRBJ2-7, with unresolved D. The ends were cut back, 3 bases at V and 2 bases at J, with 8 bases in the middle. The length of the CDR3 is 13 residues. Germline V gene data show CDR1 as LNHDA and CDR2 as SQIVND (reference sequence).

The CDR3 DNA reads TGCAGTGCTAGCGGGATCTACGAGCAGTACTTC. This gives the protein CSASGIYEQYF. The chain has TRBV20-1 and TRBJ2-7; a possible D gene is TRBD2 (5 bases). CDR1 is DFQATT and CDR2 is SNEGSKA in the germline V gene (reference sequence). V was cut by 3 bases and J by 3 bases, with 6 bases left in between. The CDR3 contains 11 residues.

This clone turned up a few times. The chain has TRBV20-1 and TRBJ2-2; TRBD2 might be the D (5 bases). This CDR3 spans 11 amino acids. The germline V gene has CDR1 DFQATT and CDR2 SNEGSKA (reference sequence). The DNA for the CDR3 is TGCGGATCTAGCAGGACCGGGGAGCTGTTTTTT. Its protein product is CGSSRTGELFF.

The table lists this clone with a few counts. The V and J genes are TRBV19 and TRBJ1-3; D ambiguous. This CDR3 contains 16 residues. V shed 3 bases and J shed 4 bases, with 16 bases lying between them. Germline V gives CDR1 LNHDA, CDR2 SQIVND (reference sequence). The CDR3: CASSIAEVRPGNTIYF. The DNA of the CDR3 is TGTGCCAGTAGTATTGCAGAGGTTCGTCCCGGAAACACCATATATTTT.

The V call is TRBV9, the J call TRBJ2-7; the D gene is possibly TRBD1 (6 bases). CDR3 size: 14 residues. Germline CDR1 is SGDLS and CDR2 is YYNGEE. Between the trimmed V and J ends, which lost 4 bases and 3 bases, there was a span of 14 bases. CDR3 bases: TGTGCCAGCAGCATTTCGACAGGTAGCTACGAGCAGTACTTC. Its translation: CASSISTGSYEQYF.

This rearrangement joins TRBV11-3 to TRBJ2-2; D is undetermined. The germline V gene has CDR1 SGHNT and CDR2 YENEEA. The CDR3 extends over 14 amino acids. Trimming shortened V by 3 bases and J by 0 bases, and 5 bases separated the two germline ends. CDR3 coding DNA: TGTGCCAGCAGCTTGTCCGCGAACACCGGGGAGCTGTTTTTT. It yields the protein CASSLSANTGELFF.

This chain connects TRBV30 to TRBJ2-3, with TRBD1 identical over 9 bases. The V segment lost 0 bases and the J segment 2 bases; nucleotides outside the gene matches: 3. The CDR3 spans 15 residues. The germline gives CDR1 GTSNPN, CDR2 SVGIG (reference sequence). The CDR3 reads CAWSVRTGATDTQYF. The DNA of the CDR3 is TGTGCCTGGAGTGTAAGGACAGGGGCCACAGATACGCAGTATTTT. Full variable domain (remainder filled in from reference TRBV30 and TRBJ2-3): SQTIHQWPATLVQPVGSPLSLECTVEGTSNPNLYWYRQAAGRGLQLLFYSVGIGQISSEVPQNLSASRPQDRQFILSSKKLLLSDSGFYLCAWSVRTGATDTQYFGPGTRLTVL.

In this sample, this clone turned up a few times. This chain uses TRBV28 with TRBJ2-3; TRBD2 is a possible D gene (6 bases). The V end was cut by 2 bases, the J end by 3 bases, with 6 bases between. CDR1 is MDHEN and CDR2 is SYDVKM in the germline V gene. The CDR3 is 13 residues long. In nucleotides, the CDR3 is TGTGCCAGCAGTTTACGGGAGACAGATACGCAGTATTTT. This sequence encodes CASSLRETDTQYF.